This T cell receptor (beta chain) came from a study of cytomegalovirus exposure and HLA in healthy donors. Study details: Around 81% of around 390 genotyped donors fell in the Caucasian-associated ancestry cluster. Broader study findings: Presence/absence analysis assumed near-uniform sequencing depth across donors.

The V gene end was trimmed by 4 bases and the J gene end by 5 bases; junction bases not matched to a gene: 5. CDR1 is SQVTM, CDR2 ANQGSEA, per germline. The CDR3 contains 13 residues. The PCR ran on 60 Vbeta and 13 Jbeta primers. Generated by immunoSEQ multiplex PCR, the TCRdb table keeps only in-frame clones and is missing some. In the table there are about 190,000 clones, roughly 77% of which are singletons. About this clone itself: Its antigen is undetermined.

Sequencing was carried out using PBMCs. This clonotype was obtained from a woman aged 25-40 years in good health and CMV-seropositive. The chain couples TRBV29-1 to TRBJ2-7; 10 nucleotides align to TRBD2. CDR3 sequence reads: CSVVKTSGNEQYF. The CDR3 DNA is TGCAGCGTTGTAAAAACTAGCGGGAACGAGCAGTACTTC.